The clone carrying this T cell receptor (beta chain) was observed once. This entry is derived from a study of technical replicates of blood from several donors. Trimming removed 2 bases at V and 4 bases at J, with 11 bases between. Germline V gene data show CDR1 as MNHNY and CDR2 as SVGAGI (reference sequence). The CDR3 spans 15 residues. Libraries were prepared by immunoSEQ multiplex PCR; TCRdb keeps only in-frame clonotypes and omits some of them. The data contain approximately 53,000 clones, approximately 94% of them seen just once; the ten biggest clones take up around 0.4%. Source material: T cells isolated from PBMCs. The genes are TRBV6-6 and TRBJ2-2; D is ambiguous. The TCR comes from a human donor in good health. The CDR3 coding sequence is TGTGCCAGCAGTTACATCCAGGCAGCCACCGGGGAGCTGTTTTTT. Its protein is CASSYIQAATGELFF.